Below, one T cell receptor beta chain is given with its context. The data were obtained in a study of control samples from healthy donors and cancer patients. The V and J ends lost 2 bases and 7 bases respectively, with 9 bases between them. This CDR3 comprises 13 residues. Repertoires were generated with immunoSEQ multiplex PCR, while TCRdb's copy carries only in-frame clones and drops some. The sample lists 20,000 to 25,000 clones; around 85% were seen once. The TCR originated in a man in his sixties with head and neck cancer. The gene calls are TRBV12-3 or TRBV12-4 and TRBJ1-5; possible D gene TRBD1, 6 bases. Sequencing was performed on PBMCs. The CDR3 sequence is CASSLTGQQPQHF. The CDR3 nucleotides are TGTGCCAGCAGTTTAACAGGGCAACAGCCCCAGCATTTT.